Below are 29 T cell receptor beta chains sequenced from a single sample in a study of CD8 T cells in Susac syndrome. An input of roughly 0.5 to 1 ug of RNA was subjected to reverse transcription using random hexamers. In TCRdb, the immunoSEQ multiplex PCR reads were re-called with MiXCR into one record per CDR3 protein. Altogether tens of thousands of distinct CDR3 sequences are present, approximately 95% being singletons, with the ten largest covering over 0.35%. Specimen: CD8+ T cells from PBMCs. These receptors all come from a human donor with Susac syndrome.

The rearrangement uses TRBV3-1 and TRBJ2-1; D perhaps matches TRBD2 (6 bases). Trimming took off 1 base at V and 3 bases at J, with 7 bases between the two ends. From germline, CDR1 is LGHDT and CDR2 YNNKEL (reference sequence). The CDR3 spans 14 residues. CDR3 in DNA: TGTGCCAGCAGCCAAGGGCGGGACTACAATGAGCAGTTCTTC. Translated: CASSQGRDYNEQFF.

The rearrangement links TRBV9 to TRBJ2-1, with 7 nucleotides matching TRBD1. The CDR3 has 16 amino acids. V lost 4 bases and J lost 5; bases outside the gene matches: 12. Germline lookup yields CDR1 SGDLS and CDR2 YYNGEE. The CDR3 DNA reads as TGTGCCAGCAGCTCCCCCGAGACAGGGAGAAACAATGAGCAGTTCTTC. It codes for CASSSPETGRNNEQFF.

The chain combines TRBV27 with TRBJ2-1, with 9 bases lining up with TRBD2. Germline CDR1 and CDR2: MNHEY and SMNVEV (reference sequence). V trimming: 6 bases; J trimming: 9 bases; junction bases outside the gene matches: 9. CDR3 length: 14 residues. The DNA of the CDR3 is TGTGCCAGCAGCCCGGGACTAGCTGCGCCTGAGCAGTTCTTC. It codes for CASSPGLAAPEQFF.

CDR3 nucleotides: TGTGCCAGCAGTTACTCGGGGACTAGCGGGACTGGCGCATACTTC. As protein: CASSYSGTSGTGAYF. The chain is built from TRBV6-5 and TRBJ2-7; 13 bases are shared with TRBD2. CDR1 and CDR2 from the germline V gene are MNHEY and SVGAGI. CDR3 length: 15 residues. V shed 0 bases, J shed 13 bases, and the junction held 9 bases outside the gene matches.

The chain recombines TRBV3-1 with TRBJ2-3, with 7 nucleotides matching TRBD2. Germline V gene sequence: CDR1 LGHDT, CDR2 YNNKEL (reference sequence). The CDR3 length is 17 residues. Trimming cost V 1 base and J 6 bases; bases outside gene matches: 13. CDR3 protein: CASSQGQASGSSDTQYF. The CDR3 DNA reads as TGTGCCAGCAGCCAAGGTCAGGCTAGCGGATCATCCGATACGCAGTATTTT.

CDR3 bases: TGCAGCGTTGATCGGGGGACTAGCGGGAGGGTTGAGCAGTTCTTC. Translating gives CSVDRGTSGRVEQFF. The chain uses TRBV29-1 and TRBJ2-1; 16 bases fit TRBD2. This CDR3 is 15 amino acids long. The V segment lost 3 bases and the J segment 9 bases; nucleotides outside the gene matches: 5. In germline, CDR1 is SQVTM, CDR2 ANQGSEA.

V is TRBV9 and J is TRBJ2-2; possible D gene TRBD1, 5 bases. The germline V and J ends were trimmed by 4 bases and 0 bases, with 10 bases remaining between them. CDR1 SGDLS and CDR2 YYNGEE come from the germline V gene. The CDR3 loop spans 15 amino acids. The CDR3 protein is CASSTRQTNTGELFF. CDR3 DNA sequence: TGTGCCAGCAGCACCCGACAGACGAACACCGGGGAGCTGTTTTTT.

V is TRBV24-1 and J is TRBJ1-2; D is possibly TRBD1 (6 bases). This CDR3 is built from 15 residues. V lost 3 bases, J lost 6 bases, and 16 bases lay in between. Per the germline V gene, CDR1 is KGHDR and CDR2 is SFDVKD. The CDR3 reads CATSDDRTLIDGYTF. CDR3 bases: TGTGCCACCAGTGATGACAGGACCCTCATCGATGGCTACACCTTC.

The chain joins TRBV29-1 to TRBJ2-3, with 7 nucleotides matching TRBD1. The germline CDR1 and CDR2 sequences are SQVTM and ANQGSEA. CDR3 size: 13 residues. V dropped 3 bases and J dropped 5; count of bases not matched to a gene: 5. This CDR3 is CSVERGRIDTQYF. DNA for the CDR3: TGCAGCGTTGAGAGGGGGCGCATAGATACGCAGTATTTT.

The chain's CDR3 is CASSSIPQGDTQYF. The CDR3 nucleotides read TGTGCCAGCAGTTCTATTCCCCAGGGAGATACGCAGTATTTT. This chain uses TRBV28 with TRBJ2-3; maybe TRBD1 (5 bases). V was pared by 4 bases and J by 5 bases, with 13 bases between. This CDR3 is 14 amino acids long. Germline V gene data show CDR1 as MDHEN and CDR2 as SYDVKM.

V gene TRBV6-2 or TRBV6-3 combines with J gene TRBJ2-5; 7 nucleotides align to TRBD2. V shed 5 bases, J shed 4 bases, and the junction held 7 bases outside the gene matches. The CDR3 has 14 amino acids. CDR1 MNHEY and CDR2 SVGEGT come from the germline V gene. The CDR3 here is CASSPLASGETQYF. The CDR3 DNA reads as TGTGCCAGCAGTCCCTTGGCTAGCGGAGAGACCCAGTACTTC.

The chain recombines TRBV30 with TRBJ2-3; D not certain. This CDR3 has 15 residues. Trimming took 0 bases from V and 2 from J, leaving 12 bases between them. The germline gives CDR1 GTSNPN, CDR2 SVGIG (reference sequence). The CDR3 loop reads CAWSVQLVATDTQYF. In DNA form, the CDR3 reads TGTGCCTGGAGTGTCCAGCTAGTTGCCACAGATACGCAGTATTTT.

The chain employs TRBV28 and TRBJ2-1; D is perhaps TRBD1 (5 bases). With 3 bases removed from V and 7 bases from J, the gap between germline ends came to 13 bases. The V gene's germline CDR1 is MDHEN and CDR2 SYDVKM. CDR3 length: 14 amino acids. The CDR3 nucleotides read TGTGCCAGCAGTTTGGGGCAGAGCAAAAATGAGCAGTTCTTC. Its translation: CASSLGQSKNEQFF.

The V gene is TRBV4-2, the J gene TRBJ1-2; D perhaps matches TRBD1 (6 bases). V was pared by 0 bases and J by 4 bases, with 18 bases between. This CDR3 has 17 residues. Germline CDR1 is LGHNA and CDR2 is YNFKEQ. Here the CDR3 reads CASSQDDGGAPTYGYTF. Written as DNA, the CDR3 is TGTGCCAGCAGCCAAGATGATGGGGGGGCACCTACCTATGGCTACACCTTC.

This clonotype was picked up one time. V gene TRBV28 combines with J gene TRBJ2-6; D may match TRBD1 or TRBD2 (6 bases each). Trimming removed 4 bases at V and 0 bases at J, with 19 bases between. This CDR3 spans 19 amino acids. Germline V gene data show CDR1 as MDHEN and CDR2 as SYDVKM. CDR3 in amino acids: CASSSYRTGTPSGANVLTF. CDR3 coding DNA: TGTGCCAGCAGTTCATACCGAACAGGGACTCCCTCTGGGGCCAACGTCCTGACTTTC. Supplemented by reference TRBV28 and TRBJ2-6, the full variable domain reads DVKVTQSSRYLVKRTGEKVFLECVQDMDHENMFWYRQDPGLGLRLIYFSYDVKMKEKGDIPEGYSVSREKKERFSLILESASTNQTSMYLCASSSYRTGTPSGANVLTFGAGSRLTVL.

This chain links TRBV5-1 with TRBJ2-7; TRBD1 aligns across 8 bases. CDR3 length: 14 amino acids. The germline V gene encodes CDR1 SGHRS and CDR2 YFSETQ. V lost 3 bases, J lost 3 bases, and 5 bases stayed unmatched. The CDR3 DNA follows: TGCGCCAGCAGCTCAACAGGGGGTGGCTACGAGCAGTACTTC. Encoded protein: CASSSTGGGYEQYF.

This sequence joins TRBV6-5 and TRBJ2-7; D not resolved. This CDR3 has 14 amino acids. Trimming removed 4 bases from V and 2 bases from J, with 12 bases in between. The germline V gene encodes CDR1 MNHEY and CDR2 SVGAGI. CDR3 region: CASSFLPPPYEQYF. The CDR3, as DNA: TGTGCCAGCAGTTTTCTCCCCCCACCCTACGAGCAGTACTTC.

In its sample, this clonotype was seen once. This sequence joins TRBV9 and TRBJ2-1; D is possibly TRBD1 (6 bases). Germline lookup yields CDR1 SGDLS and CDR2 YYNGEE. This CDR3 has 15 amino acids. V was clipped by 2 bases and J by 0 bases, with 9 bases between them. CDR3 in amino acids: CASSVEQGSYNEQFF. CDR3 nucleotides: TGTGCCAGCAGCGTTGAACAGGGCTCCTACAATGAGCAGTTCTTC.

The J gene is TRBJ2-6, the V gene TRBV9; D gene uncertain. Trimming took off 0 bases at V and 6 bases at J, with 1 base between the two ends. The CDR3 length is 12 residues. In germline, CDR1 is SGDLS, CDR2 YYNGEE. The CDR3: CASSVVANVLTF. The CDR3 DNA follows: TGTGCCAGCAGCGTAGTGGCCAACGTCCTGACTTTC.

The CDR3 is CASTQGTSGYEQYF. The DNA for the CDR3 is TGTGCCAGCACCCAAGGGACTAGCGGCTACGAGCAGTACTTC. The chain links TRBV6-2 or TRBV6-3 to TRBJ2-7, with 11 bases matching TRBD2. CDR1 and CDR2 from the germline V gene are MNHEY and SVGEGT. The CDR3 consists of 14 residues. V was clipped by 7 bases and J by 3 bases; unmatched bases: 5.

The rearrangement links TRBV5-6 to TRBJ2-1; 12 positions agree with TRBD2. This CDR3 spans 15 amino acids. Trimming at V came to 2 bases and at J to 7 bases, leaving 4 bases not matched to a gene. CDR1 SGHDT and CDR2 YYEEEE come from the germline V gene. In DNA, the CDR3 is TGTGCCAGCAGCTTTGGACTAGCGGGAATGAATGAGCAGTTCTTC. Translation gives CASSFGLAGMNEQFF.

The CDR3 DNA reads TGCGCCAGCAGCTCCGACAGGGAGATAGATACGCAGTATTTT. Its protein product is CASSSDREIDTQYF. This rearrangement joins TRBV5-1 to TRBJ2-3; 7 bases match TRBD1. The CDR3 covers 14 residues. The junction had 6 bases not matched to a gene; V was cut back by 3 bases and J by 5 bases. Germline V gene sequence: CDR1 SGHRS, CDR2 YFSETQ.

This chain links TRBV12-3 or TRBV12-4 with TRBJ2-5; D perhaps matches TRBD1 (7 bases). The CDR3 runs 13 residues. Between the trimmed V and J ends, which lost 3 bases and 4 bases, there was a span of 9 bases. The CDR3 loop reads CASSLEGAETQYF. Here the CDR3 DNA reads TGTGCCAGCAGTTTGGAGGGGGCAGAGACCCAGTACTTC.

The J gene is TRBJ2-7, the V gene TRBV4-1; TRBD1 aligns across 10 bases. Germline V gene sequence: CDR1 MGHRA, CDR2 YSYEKL. The junction had 8 bases not matched to a gene; V was cut back by 4 bases and J by 2 bases. The CDR3 consists of 16 residues. The CDR3 region has the DNA TGCGCCAGCAGCCCAAAGTCCGGGACAGGGGCCTACGAGCAGTACTTC. It yields the protein CASSPKSGTGAYEQYF.

The rearrangement links TRBV28 to TRBJ2-5; 12 bases are a match to TRBD2. The CDR3 runs 18 residues. The germline V gene encodes CDR1 MDHEN and CDR2 SYDVKM. V lost 5 bases and J lost 5; bases outside the gene matches: 15. The CDR3 is CASSNGLAGFPQGETQYF. CDR3 nucleotide sequence: TGTGCCAGCAGTAACGGACTAGCGGGATTCCCCCAAGGGGAGACCCAGTACTTC. Drawing the rest from reference TRBV28 and TRBJ2-5, the complete variable domain is DVKVTQSSRYLVKRTGEKVFLECVQDMDHENMFWYRQDPGLGLRLIYFSYDVKMKEKGDIPEGYSVSREKKERFSLILESASTNQTSMYLCASSNGLAGFPQGETQYFGPGTRLLVL.

This sequence joins TRBV12-3 or TRBV12-4 and TRBJ1-2, with unresolved D. CDR3 length: 13 residues. V gave up 6 bases and J gave up 4 bases, with 12 bases separating them. DNA for the CDR3: TGTGCCAGCAGGGGTCCTCCTGCCTATGGCTACACCTTC. Translated: CASRGPPAYGYTF.

This rearrangement joins TRBV20-1 to TRBJ2-1, with TRBD2 identical over 11 bases. From germline, CDR1 is DFQATT and CDR2 SNEGSKA (reference sequence). This CDR3 spans 13 amino acids. V shed 8 bases, J shed 7 bases, and the junction held 7 bases outside the gene matches. This CDR3 is CSMTSGNSNEQFF. In DNA form, the CDR3 reads TGCAGTATGACTAGCGGGAATTCTAATGAGCAGTTCTTC.

This clonotype has only one observation. The chain has TRBV4-1 and TRBJ1-1; TRBD1 is a possible D gene (6 bases). This CDR3 is built from 14 residues. Germline-derived CDR1 and CDR2 are MGHRA and YSYEKL. Trimming shortened V by 3 bases and J by 5 bases, and 13 bases separated the two germline ends. The CDR3 sequence: CASSQGQGRTEAFF. The CDR3 coding sequence is TGCGCCAGCAGCCAGGGTCAGGGGAGAACTGAAGCTTTCTTT.

V is TRBV4-3 and J is TRBJ2-6; weak D call: TRBD2 (6 bases). V was clipped by 0 bases and J by 1 base, with 10 bases between them. CDR1 is LGHNA and CDR2 is YSLEER in the germline V gene. This CDR3 contains 17 residues. CDR3 nucleotide sequence: TGCGCCAGCAGCCAAGACGGGGGTAAATCTGGGGCCAACGTCCTGACTTTC. This gives the protein CASSQDGGKSGANVLTF.